This TCR beta chain was identified during a study of CXCR3-negative and CXCR3-positive naive CD8 T cells. Libraries were UMI-labeled 5' RACE TRB cDNA. TCRdb re-called the 5' RACE reads and catalogs CDR3 proteins one per entry, DNA excluded. This table lists around 150,000 distinct CDR3 sequences. General study findings and limits: TCR interaction strength was inferred from TRB CDR3 physicochemistry, as CD5 matched across naive subsets. Naive cells positive for CXCR3 carried more hydrophobic TRB CDR3s than CXCR3-negative ones.

Germline V gene lookup returns CDR1 LGHNA and CDR2 YSLEER. The CDR3 runs to 16 residues. A remark on this clonotype: Antigen specificity is unknown.

CD45RO-CCR7+CD27+CD95- characterized naive CD8+ T cells. The chain is built from TRBV4-3 and TRBJ2-5. The TCR originated in a human donor in good health. Some clones in this sample may be carry-over from other donors' samples. Sample: naive CXCR3+ CD8+ T cells from blood. Subset described: CD45RO-CCR7+CD27+CD95- naive CD8+ T cells expressing CXCR3 (TNR3+). This chain's CDR3 is CASSPTVGIEQETQYF.